This T cell receptor beta chain was found in a study of T cells in Graves' hyperthyroidism and ophthalmopathy. Study context: Upon initial diagnosis and before any treatment, peripheral blood was collected.

This clonotype occurred a few times. The antigen is unknown. It was RNA transcripts that yielded the amplified TCR beta CDR3 regions. The HTBI primer set was used in a first-round RT-PCR of the TCR CDR3. A single record per CDR3 protein comes from TCRdb applying MiXCR to the multiplex PCR reads. This sample carries around 700,000 distinct CDR3 sequences, approximately 18% of them seen once, and the ten largest clones take around 17%. Diagnoses were established using clinical symptoms, serum thyroxine and TRAb, thyroid ultrasound and orbital computed tomography. Ahead of any ophthalmopathy symptoms, the blood sample was obtained at the first diagnosis of hyperthyroidism. Study conclusions and caveats: Prediction of ophthalmopathy progression came a median around 6.5 months pre-onset.

This CDR3 comprises 14 residues. The V and J ends lost 3 bases and 8 bases respectively, with 14 bases between them. The sequence derives from a woman between 45 and 60 years old with Graves' hyperthyroidism that later progressed to Graves' ophthalmopathy. Sequencing was carried out using blood. The chain has TRBV12-3 or TRBV12-4 and TRBJ1-5; D is possibly TRBD1 (5 bases). CDR3 loop: CASSLGTSGKPQHF. The CDR3 region has the DNA TGTGCCAGCAGTTTGGGGACTTCAGGAAAGCCCCAGCATTTT.